This T cell receptor (beta chain) was recovered during a study of T cell changes during pregnancy in multiple sclerosis. The method was immunoSEQ multiplex PCR; TCRdb's version includes in-frame clones alone and lacks a portion of them. Of 36,000 or so clones listed, 88% are singletons. This CDR3 is built from 15 residues. Germline values: CDR1 WNHNN, CDR2 SYGVQD (reference sequence). The J segment lost 2 bases and the V segment lost 2 bases, leaving 4 bases of the junction unmatched. This clonotype was sampled from a female donor with multiple sclerosis, enrolled in a pregnancy study. The chain carries TRBV10-1 and TRBJ2-7, with 9 bases matching TRBD2. This specimen was CD4+ T cells from peripheral blood mononuclear cells, taken in the first trimester of pregnancy. CDR3 coding DNA: TGCGCCAGCAGTGAGGGGCTAGCGGGACCCTACGAGCAGTACTTC. Translation gives CASSEGLAGPYEQYF.